This TCR beta chain was observed in a study of CD8 T cells in ankylosing spondylitis. General observations from the study: A TCR beta motif of roughly 8 highly homologous variants appeared characteristic of ankylosing spondylitis blood.

This clonotype was seen many times. Its antigen is not known. TCRdb passed the 5' RACE reads through MiXCR, listing each CDR3 protein once. The table includes about 460,000 distinct CDR3 sequences, about 5.4% detected once. The V end was cut by 2 bases, the J end by 2 bases, with 13 bases between. There are 15 residues in the CDR3. Germline V lookup: CDR1 SGDLS, CDR2 YYNGEE. The TCR sequence derives from a male donor with ankylosing spondylitis. The V gene is TRBV9, the J gene TRBJ1-2, with TRBD1 as a possible D gene (5 bases). Sequencing was done on a sample of blood, either unsorted or a sorted T cell fraction (not recorded which). The chain's CDR3 is CASSVGGGFNYGYTF. CDR3 nucleotides: TGTGCCAGCAGCGTCGGCGGGGGATTCAACTATGGCTACACCTTC.